This paragraph covers one T cell receptor beta chain sequence. The antigen is undetermined. Reverse transcription used about 0.45 to 1 ug RNA and random hexamers. TCR beta CDR3 was amplified by immunoSEQ multiplex PCR. This amplification extended across 54 Vbeta and 13 Jbeta segments. Using its own MiXCR run on the immunoSEQ multiplex PCR reads, TCRdb lists one record per CDR3 protein. The sample yields around 190,000 distinct CDR3 sequences, around 94% seen once. Patients with Susac syndrome met diagnostic criteria that were recently defined for definite or probable disease. The data were obtained in a study of CD8 T cells in Susac syndrome. CDR3 length: 16 amino acids. V lost 7 bases to trimming and J lost 3 bases; unmatched junction nucleotides: 16. CDR1 and CDR2 from the germline V gene are DFQATT and SNEGSKA (reference sequence). Study results and limitations: The CD4+ T cell repertoire of patients with Susac syndrome showed no detectable clonal expansion.

The TCR was taken from a human donor with Susac syndrome. Sequences were obtained from CD4+ T cells from PBMCs. The rearrangement links TRBV20-1 to TRBJ2-5; 8 bases are a match to TRBD2. The CDR3 protein is CSGRMAGGILKETQYF. Written as DNA, the CDR3 is TGCAGTGGCAGAATGGCGGGGGGCATCTTAAAAGAGACCCAGTACTTC.